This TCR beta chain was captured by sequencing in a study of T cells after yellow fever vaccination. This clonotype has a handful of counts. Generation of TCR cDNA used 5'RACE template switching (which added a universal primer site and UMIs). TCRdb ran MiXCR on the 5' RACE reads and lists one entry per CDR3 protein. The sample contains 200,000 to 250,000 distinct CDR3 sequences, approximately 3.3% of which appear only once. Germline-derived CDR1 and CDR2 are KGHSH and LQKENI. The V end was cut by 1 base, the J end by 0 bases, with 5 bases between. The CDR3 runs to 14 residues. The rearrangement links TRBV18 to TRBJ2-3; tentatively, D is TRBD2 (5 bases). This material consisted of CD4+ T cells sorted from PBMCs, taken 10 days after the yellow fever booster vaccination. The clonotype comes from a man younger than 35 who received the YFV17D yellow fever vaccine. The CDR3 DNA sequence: TGTGCCAGCTCACCACGGGAGAGCACAGATACGCAGTATTTT. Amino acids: CASSPRESTDTQYF.